The TCR beta chain described here comes from a study of blood T cell repertoires in COVID-19. Turning to the study itself: Sample material is recorded as cDNA or gDNA derived from T cells, B-cell-depleted T cells, or PBMCs.

This clone came up a few times. The CDR3 runs to 14 residues. Germline loops: CDR1 SGHRS, CDR2 YFSETQ. V was clipped by 4 bases and J by 3 bases; unmatched bases: 4. Repertoires were generated with immunoSEQ multiplex PCR, while TCRdb's copy carries only in-frame clones and drops some. The profile shows 92,000 or so clones, about 91% of them singletons. Material: peripheral blood. The receptor was derived from a man in his fifties or sixties with acute or convalescent COVID-19. V gene TRBV5-1 combines with J gene TRBJ1-5; 7 bases match TRBD1. CDR3 sequence (DNA): TGCGCCAGCAGCGAAGGGACAGCCAATCAGCCCCAGCATTTT. This codes for CASSEGTANQPQHF.